This record covers a single TCR beta chain. The specificity of this receptor is unknown. Nothing much larger sits one base from this clone, and base qualities are not available. Taken from cysteine to phenylalanine, the CDR3 has 16 residues. Only CDR3 DNA is held: 48 bases, read in frame from base 1. CDR1 SNHLY and CDR2 FYNNEI were looked up in the germline V gene. The trim is 5 bases for V and 3 bases for J, with a gap of 20 bases between the germline ends. TCR cDNA was synthesized by 5'RACE template switching, through which a universal primer site and unique molecular identifiers were introduced. Priming for cDNA synthesis came from both the TCR alpha and TCR beta constant segments. Libraries were amplified in two PCR steps, with sample barcodes and sequencing adapters added in the second step. Sequencing of libraries was done on Illumina HiSeq 2500 (2x100 bp) or NovaSeq (2x150 bp). As for how the authors treated the data: Demultiplexing of reads and collapsing into UMI consensus sequences were performed with MIGEC, and V(D)J alignment was carried out with MiXCR. Vaccine-responding clonotypes were defined with edgeR using replicate PBMC samples, requiring FDR below 0.01 and a log2 fold change above 5 up to day 15. Each bulk clonotype was labeled CD4 or CD8 based on which sequenced repertoire, CD4 or CD8, contained the clonotype at higher abundance. TCRdb handled the public reads itself, with Q25 trimming in fastp and clone calling in MiXCR, and kept productive beta chains. Rows merge per CDR3 protein into single entries with the most common DNA and genes. TCRdb, rather than the study authors, made the V and J calls. A total of 450,000 to 550,000 distinct CDR3 sequences appear in this sample, 15% to 20% of them only once. Clones ranked in the top ten supply over 11% of the sample.

This sample stems from a study of T cells after yellow fever vaccination (dated by TCRdb to about 2019). About the study as a whole: The SMART-Seq v4 Ultra Low Input RNA kit was used to prepare libraries from fractions with low cell numbers. Blood was drawn at multiple timepoints before and after primary and secondary immunization, with bulk PBMC replicates and cell subsets isolated. Two healthy male donors, one aged 18 to 30 and one aged 30 to 40 years, were included in the cohort. To follow T-cell clones before and after primary and booster YFV17D yellow fever vaccination, bulk TCR alpha and beta repertoires were sequenced over time.

The research as a whole found: A small share of clonotypes was detected in both CD4 and CD8 compartments, with the overlap likely arising from convergent recombination. Compared with the primary T-cell response, the secondary T-cell response was weaker but faster, peaking on day 5 rather than day 15. Most clones expanded after primary vaccination (almost 98% of CD4 and roughly 91% of CD8) were re-detected after the booster, suggesting that broad memory maintenance occurred. Because abundant contaminating clonotypes from the bulk population could be contained in FACS-sorted repertoires, computational filtering was required. Because the study included only a couple of donors, the extent to which the findings can be generalized is limited.

According to the study, the label for this sample's treatment or condition signals: live attenuated yellow fever vaccine strain. At each blood-draw timepoint, two biological replicates of bulk PBMCs were obtained. PBMCs were isolated from peripheral blood using a standard Ficoll-Paque protocol. RNA was extracted with TriZol from bulk PBMCs, CD4 and CD8 fractions, and dextramer-positive and dextramer-negative fractions. This chain joins TRBV2 to TRBJ2-7, with a tentative D gene TRBD2 over 6 matching bases. The sequences come from PBMCs, collected 15 days after the yellow fever booster vaccination. This clonotype originated in a man aged 25 to 40 who received the YFV17D yellow fever vaccine. The CDR3 protein: CASSRSGSQLYYEQYF. The sequenced DNA is TGTGCCAGCAGTAGATCCGGGAGCCAGCTATACTACGAGCAGTACTTC.